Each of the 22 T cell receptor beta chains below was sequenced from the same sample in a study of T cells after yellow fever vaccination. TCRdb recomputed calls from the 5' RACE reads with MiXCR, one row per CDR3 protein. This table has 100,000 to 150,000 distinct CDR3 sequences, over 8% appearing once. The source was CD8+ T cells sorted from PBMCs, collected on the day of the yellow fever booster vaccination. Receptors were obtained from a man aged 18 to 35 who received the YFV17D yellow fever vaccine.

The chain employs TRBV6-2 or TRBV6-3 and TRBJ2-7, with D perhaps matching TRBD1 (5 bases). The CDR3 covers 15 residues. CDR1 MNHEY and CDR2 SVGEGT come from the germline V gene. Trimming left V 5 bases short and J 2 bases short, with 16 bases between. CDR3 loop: CASSNPGHGAYEQYF. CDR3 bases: TGTGCCAGCAGTAACCCCGGACATGGAGCCTACGAGCAGTACTTC.

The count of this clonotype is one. In DNA, the CDR3 is TGCAGCTTGGGACTAGCGGGGGCCGGGGAGACCCAGTACTTC. Translation gives CSLGLAGAGETQYF. The chain carries TRBV29-1 and TRBJ2-5; 14 nucleotides agree with TRBD2. The CDR3 has 14 amino acids. Germline V CDR1 and CDR2: SQVTM, ANQGSEA. Unmatched junction bases numbered 7, after V lost 8 bases and J lost 5 bases.

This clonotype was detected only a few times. The CDR3 bases are TGTGCCAGCAGCGGTTCAGGGAACAATCAGCCCCAGCATTTT. Translating it yields CASSGSGNNQPQHF. V gene TRBV9 combines with J gene TRBJ1-5, with D tentatively TRBD1 (5 bases). Germline assignment: CDR1 SGDLS and CDR2 YYNGEE. The V and J ends lost 3 bases and 3 bases respectively, with 10 bases between them. This CDR3 spans 14 amino acids.

The CDR3 sequence: CASSRTSRVENTEAFF. CDR3 DNA: TGTGCCAGCAGCCGAACCTCCAGAGTTGAGAACACTGAAGCTTTCTTT. The chain joins TRBV12-3 or TRBV12-4 to TRBJ1-1; D not certain. V lost 6 bases, J lost 1 base, and 18 bases lay in between. The CDR3 consists of 16 residues.

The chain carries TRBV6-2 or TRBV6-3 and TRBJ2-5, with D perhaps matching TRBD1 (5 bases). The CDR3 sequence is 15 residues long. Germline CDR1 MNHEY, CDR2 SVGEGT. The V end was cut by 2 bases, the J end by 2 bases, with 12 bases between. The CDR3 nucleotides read TGTGCCAGCAGTTACCTGCAGGGCAGTCAAGAGACCCAGTACTTC. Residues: CASSYLQGSQETQYF.

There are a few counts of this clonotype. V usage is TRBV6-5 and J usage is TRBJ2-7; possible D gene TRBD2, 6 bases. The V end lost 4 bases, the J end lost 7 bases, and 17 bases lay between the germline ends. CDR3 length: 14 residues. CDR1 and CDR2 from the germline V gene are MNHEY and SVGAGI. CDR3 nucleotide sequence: TGTGCCAGCAGTTCGTCGGGACTCCTTGCGGAGCAGTACGTC. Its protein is CASSSSGLLAEQYV.

CDR3 loop: CASAGTANYGYTF. The CDR3 bases are TGTGCCAGCGCAGGGACAGCTAACTATGGCTACACCTTC. The genes are TRBV7-6 and TRBJ1-2, with TRBD1 matching 7 bases. The V gene end was trimmed by 8 bases and the J gene end by 0 bases; junction bases not matched to a gene: 3. CDR1 SGHVS and CDR2 FNYEAQ come from the germline V gene. The CDR3 has 13 amino acids.

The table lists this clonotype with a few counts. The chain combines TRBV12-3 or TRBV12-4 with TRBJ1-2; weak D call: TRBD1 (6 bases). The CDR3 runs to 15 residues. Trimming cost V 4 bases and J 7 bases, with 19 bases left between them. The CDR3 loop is CASSSTIAPRGGYTF. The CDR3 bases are TGTGCCAGCAGTTCTACCATCGCCCCCAGGGGTGGCTACACCTTC.

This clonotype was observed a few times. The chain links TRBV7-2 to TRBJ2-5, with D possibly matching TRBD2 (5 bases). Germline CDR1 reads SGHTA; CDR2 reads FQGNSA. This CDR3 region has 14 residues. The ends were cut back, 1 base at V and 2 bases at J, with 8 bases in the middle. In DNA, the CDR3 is TGTGCCAGCAGCTTAGGGCGGGCACAAGAGACCCAGTACTTC. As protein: CASSLGRAQETQYF.

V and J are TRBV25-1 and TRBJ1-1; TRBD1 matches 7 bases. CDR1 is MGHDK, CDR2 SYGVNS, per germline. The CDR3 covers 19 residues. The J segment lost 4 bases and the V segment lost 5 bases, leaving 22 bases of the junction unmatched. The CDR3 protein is CASSRPRQGIFSSGTEAFF. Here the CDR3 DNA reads TGTGCCAGCAGTAGGCCGAGACAGGGAATTTTTTCGTCGGGCACTGAAGCTTTCTTT.

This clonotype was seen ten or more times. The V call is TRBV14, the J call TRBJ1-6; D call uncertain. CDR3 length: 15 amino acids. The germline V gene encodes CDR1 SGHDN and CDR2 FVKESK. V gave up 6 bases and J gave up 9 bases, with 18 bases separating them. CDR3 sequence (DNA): TGTGCCAGCAGTCTCTTGGGTCCAAGGGTTTCACCCCTCCACTTT. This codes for CASSLLGPRVSPLHF.

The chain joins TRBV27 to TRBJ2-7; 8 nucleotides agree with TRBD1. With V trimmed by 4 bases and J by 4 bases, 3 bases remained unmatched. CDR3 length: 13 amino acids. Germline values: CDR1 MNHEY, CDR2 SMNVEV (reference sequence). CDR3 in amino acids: CASSYRTGYEQYV. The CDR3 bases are TGTGCCAGCAGTTACAGGACAGGGTACGAGCAGTACGTC.

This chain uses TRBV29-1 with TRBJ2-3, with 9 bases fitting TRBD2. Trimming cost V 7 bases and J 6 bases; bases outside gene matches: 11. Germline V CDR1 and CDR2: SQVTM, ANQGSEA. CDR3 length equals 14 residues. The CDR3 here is CSASGGSLLDTQYF. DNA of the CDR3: TGCAGCGCCAGCGGGGGGTCCCTCCTGGATACGCAGTATTTT.

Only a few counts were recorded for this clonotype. The CDR3 here is CASGVSGGDGDGYTF. The CDR3 region has the DNA TGTGCCAGCGGAGTGTCAGGGGGGGACGGTGATGGCTACACCTTC. This chain uses TRBV25-1 with TRBJ1-2, with 7 bases fitting TRBD1. Unmatched junction bases numbered 15, after V lost 8 bases and J lost 6 bases. Germline-derived CDR1 and CDR2 are MGHDK and SYGVNS. The length of the CDR3 is 15 residues.

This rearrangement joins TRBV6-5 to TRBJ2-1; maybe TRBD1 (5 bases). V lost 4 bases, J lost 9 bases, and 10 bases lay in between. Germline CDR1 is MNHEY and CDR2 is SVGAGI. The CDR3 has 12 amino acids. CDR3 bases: TGTGCCAGCAGTTGGGGTACAGGTGAGCAGTTCTTC. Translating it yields CASSWGTGEQFF.

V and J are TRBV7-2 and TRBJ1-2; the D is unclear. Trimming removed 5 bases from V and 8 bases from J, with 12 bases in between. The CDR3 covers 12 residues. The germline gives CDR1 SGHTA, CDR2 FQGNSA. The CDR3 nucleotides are TGTGCCAGCAGCCCCGCCGGGGAGGGCTACACCTTC. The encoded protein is CASSPAGEGYTF. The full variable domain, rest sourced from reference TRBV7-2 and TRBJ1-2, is GAGVSQSPSNKVTEKGKDVELRCDPISGHTALYWYRQSLGQGLEFLIYFQGNSAPDKSGLPSDRFSAERTGGSVSTLTIQRTQQEDSAVYLCASSPAGEGYTFGSGTRLTVV.

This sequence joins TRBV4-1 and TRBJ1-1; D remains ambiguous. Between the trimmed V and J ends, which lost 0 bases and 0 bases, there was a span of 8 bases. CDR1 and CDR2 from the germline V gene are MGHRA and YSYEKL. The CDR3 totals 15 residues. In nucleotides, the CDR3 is TGCGCCAGCAGCCAAGAGACCAGCGTGAACACTGAAGCTTTCTTT. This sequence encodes CASSQETSVNTEAFF.

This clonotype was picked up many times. CDR3 in amino acids: CASSPTGMGYGYTF. CDR3 coding DNA: TGTGCCAGCAGTCCGACAGGGATGGGCTATGGCTACACCTTC. The chain couples TRBV6-6 to TRBJ1-2; 7 bases line up with TRBD1. Germline loops: CDR1 MNHNY, CDR2 SVGAGI (reference sequence). V was clipped by 5 bases and J by 4 bases; unmatched bases: 7. This CDR3 has 14 residues.

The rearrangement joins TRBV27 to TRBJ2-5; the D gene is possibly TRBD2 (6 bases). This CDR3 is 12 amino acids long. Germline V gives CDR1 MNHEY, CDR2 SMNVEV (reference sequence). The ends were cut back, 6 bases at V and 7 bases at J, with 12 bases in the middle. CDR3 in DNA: TGTGCCAGCAGCGCGGGACTCGGGACCCAGTACTTC. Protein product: CASSAGLGTQYF.

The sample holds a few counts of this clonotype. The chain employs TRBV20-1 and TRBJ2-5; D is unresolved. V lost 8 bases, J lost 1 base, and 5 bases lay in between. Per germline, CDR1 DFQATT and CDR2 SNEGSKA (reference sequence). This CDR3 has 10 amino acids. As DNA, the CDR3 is TGCAGTACAGCCCAAGAGACCCAGTACTTC. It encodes CSTAQETQYF.

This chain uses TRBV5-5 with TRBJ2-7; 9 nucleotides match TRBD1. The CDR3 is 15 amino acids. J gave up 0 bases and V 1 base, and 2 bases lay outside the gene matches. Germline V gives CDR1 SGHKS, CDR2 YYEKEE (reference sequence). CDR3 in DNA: TGTGCCAGCAGCTTGACAGGGGGCATCTCCTACGAGCAGTACTTC. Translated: CASSLTGGISYEQYF.

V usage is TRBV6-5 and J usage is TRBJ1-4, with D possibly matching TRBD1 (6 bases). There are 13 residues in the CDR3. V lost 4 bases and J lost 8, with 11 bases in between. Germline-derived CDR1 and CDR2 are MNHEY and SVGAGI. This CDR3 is CASSSWGREKLFF. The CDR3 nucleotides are TGTGCCAGCAGTTCTTGGGGGCGGGAAAAACTGTTTTTT.